Detailed here is one TCR beta chain. Its antigen is currently unknown. These data come from a study of a mutant IDH1 vaccine in newly diagnosed glioma. Overall study: Patients began vaccination 4-6 weeks after radiotherapy alone, or with temozolomide cycles.

The germline V and J ends were trimmed by 2 bases and 7 bases, with 12 bases remaining between them. Germline V gives CDR1 MNHEY, CDR2 SVGAGI. The CDR3 spans 14 residues. Time point denoted: week 5, during vaccination. A single vaccine dose contained 300 ug of mutant IDH1 20-mer peptide, and topical imiquimod was used with it. TCRdb's table, derived via immunoSEQ multiplex PCR, lists solely in-frame clones and lacks some. Among about 42,000 clones listed, 70% to 90% were seen once. This rearrangement joins TRBV6-5 to TRBJ2-1; possible D gene TRBD2, 6 bases. Specimen: PBMCs, collected from a glioma patient whose treatment included an IDH1 peptide vaccine. The sequence came from a man between 35 and 55 years old with glioma. CDR3 residues: CASSYGGGRNEQFF. CDR3 nucleotide sequence: TGTGCCAGCAGTTACGGGGGAGGTAGGAATGAGCAGTTCTTC.